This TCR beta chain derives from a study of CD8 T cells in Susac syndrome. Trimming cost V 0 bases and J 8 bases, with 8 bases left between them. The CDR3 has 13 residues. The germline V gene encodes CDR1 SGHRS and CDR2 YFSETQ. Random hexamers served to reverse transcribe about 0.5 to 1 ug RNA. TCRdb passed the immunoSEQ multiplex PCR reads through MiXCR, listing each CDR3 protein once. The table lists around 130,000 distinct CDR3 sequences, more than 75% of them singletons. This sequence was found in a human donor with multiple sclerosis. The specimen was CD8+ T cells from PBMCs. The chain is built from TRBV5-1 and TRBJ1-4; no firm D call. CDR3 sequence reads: CASSLEDGEKLFF. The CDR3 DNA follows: TGCGCCAGCAGCTTGGAGGACGGCGAAAAACTGTTTTTT.